These 32 T cell receptor beta chains originate from one sample sequenced in a study of spatial heterogeneity in lung cancer. Time point reported: sample taken at primary tumor resection. The authors sequenced whole RNA from tumor, nontumor lung or frozen PBMC without sorting. A single record per CDR3 protein comes from TCRdb applying MiXCR to the 5' RACE reads. The table lists about 52,000 distinct CDR3 sequences, around 7% of them singletons, with approximately 2.9% in the top ten. Sequenced material: PBMCs, taken at surgery. All receptors come from a female donor with early-stage non-small cell lung cancer.

Only a few counts were recorded for this clonotype. The chain employs TRBV5-1 and TRBJ2-7, with D perhaps being TRBD1 or TRBD2 (5 bases each). The CDR3 loop spans 12 amino acids. Trimming stripped 5 bases from V and 3 bases from J, with 9 bases between. The V gene's germline CDR1 is SGHRS and CDR2 YFSETQ. Here the CDR3 reads CASRQGDYEQYF. The CDR3 coding sequence is TGCGCCAGCAGGCAGGGAGACTACGAGCAGTACTTC.

The gene calls are TRBV20-1 and TRBJ2-1; 7 bases line up with TRBD2. The V gene's germline CDR1 is DFQATT and CDR2 SNEGSKA (reference sequence). This CDR3 is 17 amino acids long. J gave up 0 bases and V 2 bases, and 10 bases lay outside the gene matches. The CDR3 reads CSARQVTSVNSYNEQFF. CDR3 bases: TGCAGTGCTAGACAGGTAACTAGCGTAAACTCCTACAATGAGCAGTTCTTC.

This clonotype was recorded at least ten times. This sequence joins TRBV9 and TRBJ2-2; a possible D gene is TRBD1 (6 bases). The ends were cut back, 2 bases at V and 3 bases at J, with 11 bases in the middle. Germline values: CDR1 SGDLS, CDR2 YYNGEE. The CDR3 is 15 amino acids. CDR3 protein: CASSVWTADTGELFF. For the CDR3, the DNA is TGTGCCAGCAGCGTTTGGACAGCCGACACCGGGGAGCTGTTTTTT.

This clonotype was detected many times. The genes are TRBV4-1 and TRBJ1-6, with a weak D call TRBD1 (6 bases). Germline V CDR1 and CDR2: MGHRA, YSYEKL. This CDR3 is built from 17 residues. V dropped 4 bases and J dropped 8 bases, with 21 bases sitting between them. Written as DNA, the CDR3 is TGCGCCAGCAGCCGTACAGGGATCTCCGCCCGGGATTCACCCCTCCACTTT. It yields the protein CASSRTGISARDSPLHF.

This clonotype has at least ten counts. At one boundary the junction diverges from the germline segment, which might be a read error. This sequence joins TRBV10-3 and TRBJ2-1; maybe TRBD2 (6 bases). Germline V gives CDR1 ENHRY, CDR2 SYGVKD. This CDR3 spans 14 amino acids. CDR3 bases: TGTGTCATCAGTAGCGGCCAGCTTGACAATGAGCAGTTCTTC. Protein sequence: CVISSGQLDNEQFF.

This clonotype was found many times. The chain employs TRBV7-2 and TRBJ1-1, with D maybe TRBD1 (5 bases). Germline CDR1 reads SGHTA; CDR2 reads FQGNSA. With 2 bases removed from V and 7 bases from J, the gap between germline ends came to 14 bases. The CDR3 has 14 amino acids. CDR3 in DNA: TGTGCCAGCAGCTTACGGAGGGACGTATTTGAAGCTTTCTTT. Translated: CASSLRRDVFEAFF.

The chain uses TRBV5-4 and TRBJ1-6; 8 bases are a match to TRBD1. Trimming removed 4 bases from V and 7 bases from J; junction bases left unmatched: 10. Germline V CDR1 and CDR2: SGHNT, YYREEE (reference sequence). This CDR3 has 16 amino acids. The CDR3 spells CASSPGQGWKNSPLHF. The CDR3 DNA reads as TGTGCCAGCAGCCCAGGACAGGGTTGGAAGAATTCACCCCTCCACTTT.

This clonotype occurred many times. The J gene is TRBJ2-1, the V gene TRBV7-6; tentatively, D is TRBD1 (5 bases). Trimming pared 2 bases from V and 4 bases from J, leaving 9 bases between. The CDR3 is 14 residues long. Germline V gives CDR1 SGHVS, CDR2 FNYEAQ. The CDR3 coding sequence is TGTGCCAGCAGCTTACAGGGTGGATACAATGAGCAGTTCTTC. Amino acids: CASSLQGGYNEQFF.

Ten or more counts support this clonotype. V and J are TRBV28 and TRBJ2-5, with 7 bases that match TRBD1. Looked up from germline, CDR1 is MDHEN and CDR2 is SYDVKM. There are 15 residues in the CDR3. V dropped 6 bases and J dropped 5; count of bases not matched to a gene: 12. CDR3 loop: CASSSPQGLSETQYF. CDR3 nucleotide sequence: TGTGCCAGCAGCTCCCCACAGGGGCTATCGGAGACCCAGTACTTC.

This clonotype was counted many times. The chain combines TRBV5-1 with TRBJ2-1; D unclear. V was cut by 0 bases and J by 9 bases, with 7 bases left in between. CDR1 and CDR2 (germline): SGHRS, YFSETQ. The CDR3 length is 12 residues. CDR3 sequence: CASSLGLGEQFF. CDR3 coding DNA: TGCGCCAGCAGCTTGGGATTGGGTGAGCAGTTCTTC.

This clonotype was seen a few times. The chain links TRBV19 to TRBJ1-2; D might be TRBD1 (5 bases). This CDR3 contains 15 residues. Germline V lookup: CDR1 LNHDA, CDR2 SQIVND (reference sequence). Trimming left V 0 bases short and J 4 bases short, with 12 bases between. The CDR3 DNA reads as TGTGCCAGTAGTATAGAGGGGACGGGACCCTATGGCTACACCTTC. Protein: CASSIEGTGPYGYTF. The whole variable domain, filled in from reference TRBV19 and TRBJ1-2, reads DGGITQSPKYLFRKEGQNVTLSCEQNLNHDAMYWYRQDPGQGLRLIYYSQIVNDFQKGDIAEGYSVSREKKESFPLTVTSAQKNPTAFYLCASSIEGTGPYGYTFGSGTRLTVV.

This clonotype was observed at least ten times. The genes are TRBV5-4 and TRBJ2-2, with D unresolved. Germline-derived CDR1 and CDR2 are SGHNT and YYREEE (reference sequence). The CDR3 spans 16 residues. Trimming took off 1 base at V and 1 base at J, with 11 bases between the two ends. The CDR3 loop is CASSLSVNRNTGELFF. The CDR3 nucleotides are TGTGCCAGCAGCTTGTCCGTCAATAGGAACACCGGGGAGCTGTTTTTT.

In this sample, this clonotype turned up many times. The chain combines TRBV20-1 with TRBJ1-3; a weak D match, TRBD1 (6 bases). Germline CDR1 and CDR2: DFQATT and SNEGSKA (reference sequence). The CDR3 contains 16 residues. The germline V and J ends were trimmed by 3 bases and 0 bases, with 15 bases remaining between them. The CDR3 loop reads CSASPQGSPSGNTIYF. The CDR3 nucleotides are TGCAGTGCTAGCCCCCAGGGGTCTCCCTCTGGAAACACCATATATTTT.

This clonotype was counted between two and nine times. The chain couples TRBV7-9 to TRBJ1-1, with TRBD1 as a possible D gene (5 bases). Trimming left V 1 base short and J 3 bases short, with 12 bases between. This CDR3 has 15 residues. Germline CDR1 and CDR2: SEHNR and FQNEAQ (reference sequence). CDR3 coding DNA: TGTGCCAGCAGCTTAGGCAAGGGGCCCTACACTGAAGCTTTCTTT. Translation: CASSLGKGPYTEAFF.

This clonotype was seen ten or more times. This chain links TRBV6-5 with TRBJ2-3; the match to TRBD2 covers 7 bases. With 8 bases clipped from V and 8 bases from J, the junction kept 4 bases outside the gene matches. This CDR3 region has 11 residues. Looked up from germline, CDR1 is MNHEY and CDR2 is SVGAGI. As DNA, the CDR3 is TGTGCCAGCGACTGGGAGGGTACGCAGTATTTT. Its protein is CASDWEGTQYF.

Ten or more counts support this clonotype. The chain uses TRBV7-9 and TRBJ1-1, with TRBD1 matching over 11 bases. Germline CDR1 and CDR2: SEHNR and FQNEAQ (reference sequence). The CDR3 consists of 16 residues. The junction had 12 bases not matched to a gene; V was cut back by 5 bases and J by 7 bases. For the CDR3, the DNA is TGTGCCAGCAGCCCCTGGGACAGGGGGAATGAGGGTGAAGCTTTCTTT. It is translated as CASSPWDRGNEGEAFF.

This clonotype was detected many times. The rearrangement uses TRBV2 and TRBJ2-2, with a possible D match to TRBD1 (5 bases). CDR3 size: 16 residues. Germline V gene data show CDR1 as SNHLY and CDR2 as FYNNEI. V lost 6 bases, J lost 0 bases, and 14 bases lay in between. DNA of the CDR3: TGTGCCAGCAGGGGGTTAGGACAACCGAACACCGGGGAGCTGTTTTTT. Protein sequence: CASRGLGQPNTGELFF.

This clonotype was seen many times. The V gene is TRBV5-1, the J gene TRBJ2-7, with TRBD1 matching 8 bases. There are 15 residues in the CDR3. CDR1 SGHRS and CDR2 YFSETQ come from the germline V gene. V was clipped by 4 bases and J by 4 bases; unmatched bases: 10. Written as DNA, the CDR3 is TGCGCCAGCAGCCTCGGTTCAGGGGGCCTTTACGAGCAGTACTTC. Its protein is CASSLGSGGLYEQYF.

This clonotype has at least ten counts. The chain uses TRBV10-2 and TRBJ1-6; D not certain. Trimming cost V 9 bases and J 0 bases, with 15 bases left between them. CDR3 length: 16 amino acids. CDR1 is WSHSY, CDR2 SAAADI, per germline. The CDR3 sequence is CARLLVASSYNSPLHF. The DNA of the CDR3 is TGCGCCAGATTACTGGTGGCGAGCTCCTATAATTCACCCCTCCACTTT.

This clonotype was seen a few times. The rearrangement uses TRBV6-2 or TRBV6-3 and TRBJ2-3, with D hard to call. The CDR3 length is 14 residues. V lost 3 bases and J 6 bases, leaving 13 bases between the germline ends. CDR1 is MNHEY, CDR2 SVGEGT, per germline. CDR3 DNA: TGTGCCAGCAGTTATTTCGGGTTGGAGGATACGCAGTATTTT. This codes for CASSYFGLEDTQYF.

The J gene is TRBJ2-2, the V gene TRBV5-1, with D unresolved. This CDR3 has 14 amino acids. The ends were cut back, 5 bases at V and 1 base at J, with 9 bases in the middle. CDR1 SGHRS and CDR2 YFSETQ come from the germline V gene. The CDR3 DNA follows: TGCGCCAGCAGGCTCGTCGAGAACACCGGGGAGCTGTTTTTT. This codes for CASRLVENTGELFF.

This clonotype has more than one count but fewer than ten. The chain has TRBV2 and TRBJ2-1, with 9 nucleotides matching TRBD2. Looked up from germline, CDR1 is SNHLY and CDR2 is FYNNEI. The length of the CDR3 is 14 residues. The V gene end was trimmed by 6 bases and the J gene end by 2 bases; junction bases not matched to a gene: 2. The CDR3 nucleotides read TGTGCCAGCAGGGCGGGGGGGCCCTACAATGAGCAGTTCTTC. Residues: CASRAGGPYNEQFF.

This clonotype was recorded many times. The V call is TRBV20-1, the J call TRBJ2-1, with TRBD2 matching over 7 bases. CDR1 is DFQATT and CDR2 is SNEGSKA in the germline V gene (reference sequence). The CDR3 loop spans 17 amino acids. V lost 0 bases to trimming and J lost 2 bases; unmatched junction nucleotides: 10. The DNA for the CDR3 is TGCAGTGCTAGAGATGCGGTTGAGCGGGGTGCCTACAATGAGCAGTTCTTC. As protein: CSARDAVERGAYNEQFF.

This clonotype has more than one count but fewer than ten. The J gene is TRBJ1-4, the V gene TRBV30; 11 positions match TRBD1. The CDR3 has 14 residues. V trimming: 4 bases; J trimming: 7 bases; junction bases outside the gene matches: 5. Germline V gene sequence: CDR1 GTSNPN, CDR2 SVGIG (reference sequence). The CDR3 here is CAWNVGTGGEKLFF. The DNA for the CDR3 is TGTGCCTGGAATGTGGGGACAGGGGGTGAAAAACTGTTTTTT.

This clonotype was seen ten or more times. The chain combines TRBV29-1 with TRBJ1-1, with D tentatively TRBD1 (5 bases). V was cut by 4 bases and J by 10 bases, with 22 bases left in between. The germline gives CDR1 SQVTM, CDR2 ANQGSEA. This CDR3 has 14 amino acids. The CDR3 region has the DNA TGCAGCGTTGTTAAGGGGCTGCTCTACGAGGCAGCTTTCTTT. It specifies CSVVKGLLYEAAFF.

This clonotype occurred many times. V and J are TRBV4-3 and TRBJ1-6; D not resolved. V was pared by 1 base and J by 6 bases, with 10 bases between. Germline V gives CDR1 LGHNA, CDR2 YSLEER. This CDR3 is 15 amino acids long. CDR3 sequence: CASSQVDGANSPLHF. The CDR3, as DNA: TGCGCCAGCAGCCAAGTAGACGGTGCTAATTCACCCCTCCACTTT.

The chain recombines TRBV28 with TRBJ1-5; no reliable D call. Trimming took off 9 bases at V and 7 bases at J, with 4 bases between the two ends. CDR3 size: 9 residues. The germline CDR1 and CDR2 sequences are MDHEN and SYDVKM. CDR3 DNA: TGTGCCAGGATACAGCCCCAGCATTTT. This encodes CARIQPQHF.

The chain employs TRBV7-9 and TRBJ1-1; the D gene is possibly TRBD1 (6 bases). The ends were cut back, 11 bases at V and 6 bases at J, with 13 bases in the middle. The CDR3 consists of 11 residues. CDR1 is SEHNR, CDR2 FQNEAQ, per germline (reference sequence). The DNA of the CDR3 is TGTGCCCTAAGGGGGGCCCCTGAAGCTTTCTTT. Protein: CALRGAPEAFF.

This clonotype showed up many times. This sequence joins TRBV3-1 and TRBJ1-2; possible D gene TRBD1, 5 bases. In germline, CDR1 is LGHDT, CDR2 YNNKEL (reference sequence). The CDR3 consists of 13 residues. Trimming removed 4 bases from V and 4 bases from J, with 10 bases in between. CDR3: CASSPRGTYGYTF. CDR3 coding DNA: TGTGCCAGCAGCCCACGGGGGACCTATGGCTACACCTTC.

This clonotype was detected a few times. This chain links TRBV4-3 with TRBJ1-5; no reliable D call. Germline assignment: CDR1 LGHNA and CDR2 YSLEER. Trimming left V 1 base short and J 0 bases short, with 4 bases between. This CDR3 comprises 14 residues. CDR3 amino acids: CASSQAVSNQPQHF. Written as DNA, the CDR3 is TGCGCCAGCAGCCAAGCTGTTAGCAATCAGCCCCAGCATTTT.

V is TRBV5-5 and J is TRBJ2-2; either TRBD1 or TRBD2 may supply D (5 bases each). V was trimmed by 4 bases and J by 6 bases, leaving 13 bases between them. The CDR3 runs to 14 residues. Per germline, CDR1 SGHKS and CDR2 YYEKEE (reference sequence). CDR3 nucleotides: TGTGCCAGCAGCACCCGTAGGGGAGCCGGGGAGCTGTTTTTT. Protein: CASSTRRGAGELFF.

V gene TRBV6-1 combines with J gene TRBJ2-5; 7 bases fit TRBD1. The junction had 6 bases not matched to a gene; V was cut back by 0 bases and J by 2 bases. The CDR3 sequence is 16 residues long. The germline V gene has CDR1 MNHNS and CDR2 SASEGT. The CDR3, as DNA: TGTGCCAGCAGTGAAGCCCTAAGGGGGCCGCAAGAGACCCAGTACTTC. Amino acid sequence: CASSEALRGPQETQYF.